This record looks at one TCR beta chain sequence and its context. What this receptor recognizes is not known. Base quality data are lacking; no much larger clone is found one base away. CDR1 and CDR2, looked up from the germline V gene, are MRHNA and SNTAGT. The CDR3 runs 13 residues from the cysteine to the phenylalanine. The read is trimmed to its CDR3 DNA, 39 bases read in frame from base 1. Germline trimming: 4 bases from V, 6 bases from J; junction bases outside gene matches: 1. This specimen belongs to a study of blood T cell repertoires in COVID-19 (dated by TCRdb to the early 2020s). Turning to the overall study: The collaborator samples originated in the United States, Italy and Spain and spanned the acute and convalescent phases of COVID-19. The repertoires were released in a freely available public database meant as a resource for research on the immune response to SARS-CoV-2. The dataset comprised deeply sampled blood TCRbeta repertoires from subjects exposed to, actively infected with, or recovered from COVID-19. HLA class I and class II types, where available, came from metadata supplied by the sample provider rather than from assay-based typing. Samples were obtained from the ongoing ImmuneRACE study (first 160 participants) and from over a thousand subjects provided by 6 global collaborators. The prospective study material was composed of cDNA or gDNA derived from T cells, B-cell-depleted T cells, or PBMCs. The sample metadata nearly always contained a de-identified subject ID, COVID-19 status, age in years and sex.

TCRbeta CDR3 regions were amplified from genomic DNA using the immunoSEQ Assay, a bias-controlled multiplex PCR. On the authors' methods: The number of nucleated cells in each sample was estimated from the amplification of reference gene primers within the assay. Sequence reads were collapsed and filtered to measure the absolute abundance of every unique TCRbeta CDR3 rearrangement. For each sample, productive Simpson clonality was calculated as the square root of Simpson's diversity index over productive rearrangements. Drawn from immuneACCESS, this table holds only the in-frame rearrangements with V and J called that TCRdb kept. Clones are partly lost; checked studies trace under half to an unresolved V gene and leave the rest unexplained. D and trimming were read from the DNA, whereas the V and J calls and clone size are those reported in that table. The sample profile shows more than 100,000 clones; 84% of them were found once. 3% to 4.5% of the sample lies in the top ten.

Participants in the prospective study were enrolled through a virtual design, were aged 18 to 89 years, and lived in roughly 26 United States geographic areas. In the prospective study, cohorts were assigned on the basis of participant-reported clinical history obtained from a screening survey and a study questionnaire. Recovered participants in ImmuneRACE Cohort 3 were defined by two consecutive negative NP/OP PCR tests, clearance by a healthcare professional, or resolution of symptoms. In the prospective study, whole blood, serum and a nasopharyngeal or oropharyngeal swab were collected from each participant by mobile phlebotomists. Over an approximately two-month period, participants in the prospective study had the option of providing additional blood draws and questionnaires. Before DNA extraction, blood samples from the prospective study were shipped at room temperature or frozen. The full study reports these points: The quantity of clinical and demographic metadata differed by source and by participant and was supplied without curation.

Sequencing was done on a sample of PBMCs or T cells enriched from blood (not recorded which). This TCR was recovered from a woman in her 30s who had recovered from COVID-19. The chain was built from TRBV6-4 and TRBJ2-3; a stretch of 10 junction bases matches TRBD1. The DNA sequence is TGTGCCAGCAGTGTGGACAGGGGGGATACGCAGTATTTT. Protein translation: CASSVDRGDTQYF.